What follows are 4 T cell receptor beta chains derived from one specimen sequenced in a study of response to subunit inactivated influenza vaccine. TCRdb passed the RT-PCR reads through MiXCR, listing each CDR3 protein once. The table lists more than 450,000 distinct CDR3 sequences, roughly 12% of them singletons, with more than 8.5% in the top ten. The sample consisted of PBMCs from blood, taken on the day of vaccination. Receptors were obtained from a middle-aged man who received an inactivated influenza vaccine.

This clonotype was picked up a small number of times. J is TRBJ2-5 and V is TRBV7-9, with 9 positions matching TRBD2. The CDR3 runs to 17 residues. Unmatched junction bases numbered 7, after V lost 0 bases and J lost 2 bases. Germline CDR1 reads SEHNR; CDR2 reads FQNEAQ (reference sequence). DNA of the CDR3: TGTGCCAGCAGCTTAGCCGACGTAGCGGGAGAGCAAGAGACCCAGTACTTC. It encodes CASSLADVAGEQETQYF.

This clonotype has only a few counts. The DNA for the CDR3 is TGTGCCAGCAACGGCAGAGGTCGAGATAATGAAAAACTGTTTTTT. Its translation is CASNGRGRDNEKLFF. The rearrangement joins TRBV28 to TRBJ1-4; D uncertain. V gave up 7 bases and J gave up 4 bases, with 16 bases separating them. The CDR3 runs 15 residues. The V gene's germline CDR1 is MDHEN and CDR2 SYDVKM. Based on the CDR3 plus reference TRBV28 and TRBJ1-4, the full variable domain is DVKVTQSSRYLVKRTGEKVFLECVQDMDHENMFWYRQDPGLGLRLIYFSYDVKMKEKGDIPEGYSVSREKKERFSLILESASTNQTSMYLCASNGRGRDNEKLFFGSGTQLSVL.

This clonotype was seen repeatedly, ten times or more. J is TRBJ2-7 and V is TRBV7-9; TRBD1 might be the D (6 bases). Germline V gene sequence: CDR1 SEHNR, CDR2 FQNEAQ (reference sequence). The ends were cut back, 4 bases at V and 4 bases at J, with 11 bases in the middle. There are 13 residues in the CDR3. This chain's CDR3 is CASSSPQGYEQYF. For the CDR3, the DNA is TGTGCCAGCAGCTCCCCACAGGGATACGAGCAGTACTTC.

The genes are TRBV4-1 and TRBJ1-5, with 8 bases aligning to TRBD1. J was trimmed by 5 bases and V by 0 bases; bases with no gene match: 6. The CDR3 runs to 16 residues. CDR1 MGHRA and CDR2 YSYEKL come from the germline V gene. CDR3 nucleotide sequence: TGCGCCAGCAGCCAAGATACCGCAGGGGGCCATCAGCCCCAGCATTTT. It encodes CASSQDTAGGHQPQHF.